This T cell receptor beta chain was identified in a study of T cell responses to AZD1222 COVID-19 vaccine. The data were produced by immunoSEQ multiplex PCR, yet TCRdb's version contains in-frame clones alone and is incomplete. The sample contains 120,000 or so clones, 88% of which appear only once. With regard to this clone: The antigen is unknown.

Study-level findings and limits: Donors skewed white British and female; clonal diversity was possibly underestimated. At baseline, just a handful of AZD1222 recipients tested seropositive. Repertoire sampling occurred only after the peak T cell response.

Looked up from germline, CDR1 is LGHNA and CDR2 is YNFKEQ. The V gene end was trimmed by 2 bases and the J gene end by 6 bases; junction bases not matched to a gene: 6. The CDR3 extends over 15 amino acids. V and J are TRBV4-2 and TRBJ2-2, with 7 bases identical to TRBD2. Specimen: peripheral blood, collected 28 days after the second AZD1222 dose. The origin of this receptor is an adult who received the AZD1222 COVID-19 vaccine. This CDR3 reads CASSQTRGGAGELFF. As DNA, the CDR3 is TGTGCCAGCAGCCAAACGCGTGGGGGGGCCGGGGAGCTGTTTTTT.